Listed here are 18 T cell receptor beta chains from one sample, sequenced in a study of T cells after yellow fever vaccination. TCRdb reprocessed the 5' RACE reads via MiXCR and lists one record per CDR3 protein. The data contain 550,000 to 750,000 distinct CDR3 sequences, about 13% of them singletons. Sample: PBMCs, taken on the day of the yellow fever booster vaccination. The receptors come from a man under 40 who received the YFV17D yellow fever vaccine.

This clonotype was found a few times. DNA for the CDR3: TGTGCCACCAGCAGAGAATTCGGGGATCAGCCCCAGCATTTT. The encoded protein is CATSREFGDQPQHF. This chain links TRBV15 with TRBJ1-5, with D hard to call. Germline CDR1 LNHNV, CDR2 YYDKDF (reference sequence). V was cut by 0 bases and J by 5 bases, with 8 bases left in between. This CDR3 spans 14 amino acids.

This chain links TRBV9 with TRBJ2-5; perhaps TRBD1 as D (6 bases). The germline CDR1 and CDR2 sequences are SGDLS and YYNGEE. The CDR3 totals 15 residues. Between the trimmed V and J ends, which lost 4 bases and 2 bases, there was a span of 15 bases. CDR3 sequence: CASSPSPRGQETQYF. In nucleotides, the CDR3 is TGTGCCAGCAGCCCTTCCCCGAGGGGGCAAGAGACCCAGTACTTC.

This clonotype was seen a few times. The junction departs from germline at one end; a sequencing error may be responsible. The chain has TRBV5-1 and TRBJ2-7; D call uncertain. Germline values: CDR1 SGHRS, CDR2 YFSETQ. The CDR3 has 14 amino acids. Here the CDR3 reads CASSPTRDSSEQYF. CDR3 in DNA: TGCGCCAGCAGCCCAACACGCGACTCCTCCGAGCAGTACTTC.

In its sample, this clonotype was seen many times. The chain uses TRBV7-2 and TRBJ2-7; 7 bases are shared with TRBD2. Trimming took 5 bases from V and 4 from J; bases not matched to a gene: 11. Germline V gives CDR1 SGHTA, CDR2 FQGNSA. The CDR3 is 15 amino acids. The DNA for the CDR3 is TGTGCCAGCAGCCGCATTCCGGCTAGCGGATACGAGCAGTACTTC. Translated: CASSRIPASGYEQYF. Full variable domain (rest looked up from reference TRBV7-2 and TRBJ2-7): GAGVSQSPSNKVTEKGKDVELRCDPISGHTALYWYRQSLGQGLEFLIYFQGNSAPDKSGLPSDRFSAERTGGSVSTLTIQRTQQEDSAVYLCASSRIPASGYEQYFGPGTRLTVT.

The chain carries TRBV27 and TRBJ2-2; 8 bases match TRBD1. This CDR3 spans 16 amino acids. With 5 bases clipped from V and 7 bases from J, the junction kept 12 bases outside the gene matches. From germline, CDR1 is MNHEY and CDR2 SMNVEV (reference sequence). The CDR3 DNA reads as TGTGCCAGCAGTCTAAGCCCCGGACAGGGAGGCGGGGAGCTGTTTTTT. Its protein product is CASSLSPGQGGGELFF.

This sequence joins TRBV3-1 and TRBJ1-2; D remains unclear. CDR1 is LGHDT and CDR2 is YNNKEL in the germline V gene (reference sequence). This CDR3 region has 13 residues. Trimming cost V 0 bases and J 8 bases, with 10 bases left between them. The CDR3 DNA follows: TGTGCCAGCAGCCAAGATTTAGGAGCAGGCTACACCTTC. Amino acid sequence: CASSQDLGAGYTF.

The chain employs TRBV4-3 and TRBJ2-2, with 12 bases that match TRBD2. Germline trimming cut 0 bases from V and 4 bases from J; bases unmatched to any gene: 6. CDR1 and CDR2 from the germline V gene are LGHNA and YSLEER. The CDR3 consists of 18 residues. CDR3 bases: TGCGCCAGCAGCCAAGATCTAGCGGGAGGGCCTCGCACCGGGGAGCTGTTTTTT. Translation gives CASSQDLAGGPRTGELFF.

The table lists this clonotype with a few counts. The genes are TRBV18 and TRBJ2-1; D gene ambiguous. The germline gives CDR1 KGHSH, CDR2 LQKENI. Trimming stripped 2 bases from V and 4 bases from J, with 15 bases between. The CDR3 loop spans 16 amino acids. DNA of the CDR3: TGTGCCAGCTCACCAGCAACGGGTTCCCTTTACAATGAGCAGTTCTTC. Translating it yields CASSPATGSLYNEQFF.

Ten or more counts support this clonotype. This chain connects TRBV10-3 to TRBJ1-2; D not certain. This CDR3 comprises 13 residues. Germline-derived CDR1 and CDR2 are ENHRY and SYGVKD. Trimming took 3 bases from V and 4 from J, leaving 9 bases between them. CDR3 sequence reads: CAISESETYGYTF. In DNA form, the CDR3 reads TGTGCCATCAGTGAATCGGAGACCTATGGCTACACCTTC.

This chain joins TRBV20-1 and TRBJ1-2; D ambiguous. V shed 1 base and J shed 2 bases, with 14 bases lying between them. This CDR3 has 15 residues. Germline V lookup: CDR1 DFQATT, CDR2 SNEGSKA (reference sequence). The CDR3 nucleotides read TGCAGTGCTAGAGCTTCTCAGATTGAGAACTATGGCTACACCTTC. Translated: CSARASQIENYGYTF.

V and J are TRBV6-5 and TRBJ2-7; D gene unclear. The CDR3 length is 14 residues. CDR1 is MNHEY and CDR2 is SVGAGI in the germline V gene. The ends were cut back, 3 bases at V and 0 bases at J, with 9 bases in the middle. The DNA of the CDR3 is TGTGCCAGCAGTTATTGGCAGGACTCCTACGAGCAGTACTTC. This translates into CASSYWQDSYEQYF.

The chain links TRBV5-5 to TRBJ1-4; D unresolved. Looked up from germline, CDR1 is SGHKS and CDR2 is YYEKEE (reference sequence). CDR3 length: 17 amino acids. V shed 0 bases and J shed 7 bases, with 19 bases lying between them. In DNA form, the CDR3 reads TGTGCCAGCAGCTTGGACATTTTTGGAGGGAAACCTGAAAAACTGTTTTTT. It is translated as CASSLDIFGGKPEKLFF.

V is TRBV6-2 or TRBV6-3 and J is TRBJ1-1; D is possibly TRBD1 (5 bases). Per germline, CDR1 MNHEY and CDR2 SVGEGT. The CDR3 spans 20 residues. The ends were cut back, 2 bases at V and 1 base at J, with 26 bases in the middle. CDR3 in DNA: TGTGCCAGCAGTTACCGAGTAGAGACAGAAGGCCCCGGGACGAACACTGAAGCTTTCTTT. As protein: CASSYRVETEGPGTNTEAFF.

The chain's CDR3 is CASSPLGTSGLYSYEQYF. The CDR3 DNA reads TGTGCCAGCAGCCCCCTCGGGACTAGCGGATTATACTCCTACGAGCAGTACTTC. V gene TRBV7-8 combines with J gene TRBJ2-7; 11 bases map to TRBD2. Germline V gene data show CDR1 as SGHVS and CDR2 as FQNEAQ. The CDR3 spans 18 residues. V dropped 5 bases and J dropped 0; count of bases not matched to a gene: 12.

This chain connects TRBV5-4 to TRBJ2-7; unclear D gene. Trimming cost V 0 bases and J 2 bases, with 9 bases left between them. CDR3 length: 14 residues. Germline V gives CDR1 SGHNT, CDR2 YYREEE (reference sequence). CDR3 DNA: TGTGCCAGCAGCTTGGACGCATACGCCTACGAGCAGTACTTC. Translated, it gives CASSLDAYAYEQYF.

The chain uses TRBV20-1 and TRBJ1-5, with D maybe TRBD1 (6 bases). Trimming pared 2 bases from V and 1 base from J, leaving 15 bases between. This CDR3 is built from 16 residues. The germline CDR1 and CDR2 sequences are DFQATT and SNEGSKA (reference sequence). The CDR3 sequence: CSARWLGGGSNQPQHF. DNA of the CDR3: TGCAGTGCTAGATGGTTGGGAGGGGGGAGCAATCAGCCCCAGCATTTT.

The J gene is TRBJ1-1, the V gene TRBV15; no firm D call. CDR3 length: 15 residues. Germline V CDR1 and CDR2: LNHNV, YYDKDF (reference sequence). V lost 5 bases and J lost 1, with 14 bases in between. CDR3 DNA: TGTGCCACCAGCTACACCCCCATAGCGAACACTGAAGCTTTCTTT. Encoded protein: CATSYTPIANTEAFF.

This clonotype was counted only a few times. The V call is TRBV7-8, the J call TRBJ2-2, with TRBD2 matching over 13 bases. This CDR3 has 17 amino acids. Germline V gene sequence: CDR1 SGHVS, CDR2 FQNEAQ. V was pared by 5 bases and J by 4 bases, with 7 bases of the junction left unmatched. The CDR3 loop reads CASSRTSGRMGTGELFF. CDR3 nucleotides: TGTGCCAGCAGCCGGACTAGCGGGAGAATGGGCACCGGGGAGCTGTTTTTT. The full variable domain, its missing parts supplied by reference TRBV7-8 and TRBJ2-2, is GAGVSQSPRYKVAKRGQDVALRCDPISGHVSLFWYQQALGQGPEFLTYFQNEAQLDKSGLPSDRFFAERPEGSVSTLKIQRTQQEDSAVYLCASSRTSGRMGTGELFFGEGSRLTVL.